This passage covers 27 T cell receptor beta chains from one sample sequenced in a study of CD8+ T cells in alopecia areata. Following extraction, RNA underwent reverse transcription to cDNA, which served as the sequencing template. Only in-frame clones appear in the TCRdb table, and some are missing; sequencing was by immunoSEQ multiplex PCR. This sample yields about 120,000 clones, of which about 60% are seen a single time; around 2.8% belongs to the top ten. Material for sequencing was CD4+ T cells sorted from blood. These receptors were obtained from a human donor in good health.

This clone has only a few counts. The chain employs TRBV10-3 and TRBJ2-1; no clear D gene. CDR3 size: 12 residues. Germline V gives CDR1 ENHRY, CDR2 SYGVKD. Trimming left V 4 bases short and J 8 bases short, with 9 bases between. CDR3 amino acids: CAISASGYEQFF. The CDR3, as DNA: TGTGCCATCAGTGCCTCTGGTTATGAGCAGTTCTTC.

The chain couples TRBV6-5 to TRBJ2-1; D may be TRBD1 (6 bases). The CDR3 has 12 residues. Trimming took off 6 bases at V and 10 bases at J, with 13 bases between the two ends. The V gene's germline CDR1 is MNHEY and CDR2 SVGAGI. The CDR3 region is CASSQQGREQFF. The DNA for the CDR3 is TGTGCCAGCAGCCAACAGGGTCGGGAGCAGTTCTTC.

The rearrangement links TRBV7-8 to TRBJ2-2; D remains ambiguous. V lost 5 bases and J 1 base, leaving 11 bases between the germline ends. The CDR3 length is 15 residues. Germline V CDR1 and CDR2: SGHVS, FQNEAQ. The CDR3 nucleotides read TGTGCCAGCAGCCCAAAGGCAGGGAACACCGGGGAGCTGTTTTTT. As protein: CASSPKAGNTGELFF.

The rearrangement links TRBV19 to TRBJ2-6, with a possible D match to TRBD1 (6 bases). Trimming removed 4 bases at V and 1 base at J, with 14 bases between. This CDR3 contains 17 residues. CDR1 is LNHDA and CDR2 is SQIVND in the germline V gene (reference sequence). The CDR3 spells CASSTSTGYSGANVLTF. DNA of the CDR3: TGTGCCAGTAGTACCTCGACAGGTTATTCTGGGGCCAACGTCCTGACTTTC.

CDR3 protein: CASSFTGGLGELFF. DNA of the CDR3: TGTGCCAGCAGTTTTACGGGGGGTCTCGGGGAGCTGTTTTTT. This chain connects TRBV27 to TRBJ2-2; 7 nucleotides match TRBD2. Germline trimming cut 3 bases from V and 7 bases from J; bases unmatched to any gene: 5. In germline, CDR1 is MNHEY, CDR2 SMNVEV (reference sequence). CDR3 size: 14 residues.

J is TRBJ2-2 and V is TRBV30; D ambiguous. Germline V CDR1 and CDR2: GTSNPN, SVGIG (reference sequence). The V gene lost 3 bases and the J gene lost 5 bases, with 10 bases spanning the gap. This CDR3 has 13 amino acids. CDR3 loop: CAWSVQTTGELFF. Here the CDR3 DNA reads TGTGCCTGGAGCGTACAGACGACCGGGGAGCTGTTTTTT.

This clone was seen a handful of times. V gene TRBV18 combines with J gene TRBJ2-5; the match to TRBD1 covers 12 bases. CDR1 is KGHSH, CDR2 LQKENI, per germline. J lost 5 bases, V lost 6 bases, and 7 bases had no gene match. The CDR3 sequence is 15 residues long. CDR3 sequence: CASSPGQGASETQYF. CDR3 bases: TGTGCCAGCTCCCCGGGACAGGGGGCCTCGGAGACCCAGTACTTC.

The chain carries TRBV29-1 and TRBJ2-2, with 8 bases fitting TRBD1. Losses at the gene ends were 6 bases for V and 3 bases for J; bases not matched to a gene: 3. CDR1 SQVTM and CDR2 ANQGSEA come from the germline V gene. The CDR3 has 13 amino acids. The chain's CDR3 is CSVDRGHTGELFF. The CDR3 DNA follows: TGCAGCGTCGACAGGGGTCACACCGGGGAGCTGTTTTTT.

Concerning this clone: One end of the junction fails to match germline, which may point to a read error. This chain joins TRBV9 and TRBJ2-3; 7 nucleotides match TRBD2. CDR3 length equals 14 residues. The germline CDR1 and CDR2 sequences are SGDLS and YYNGEE. The CDR3 DNA sequence: TGCGCCAGCAGCCGATCGGGGGGTGGAGATACGCAGTATTTT. Translating gives CASSRSGGGDTQYF. Combining the CDR3 with reference TRBV9 and TRBJ2-3 gives the whole variable domain DSGVTQTPKHLITATGQRVTLRCSPRSGDLSVYWYQQSLDQGLQFLIQYYNGEERAKGNILERFSAQQFPDLHSELNLSSLELGDSALYFCASSRSGGGDTQYFGPGTRLTVL.

The J gene is TRBJ1-2, the V gene TRBV25-1; perhaps TRBD1 as D (5 bases). The V and J ends lost 11 bases and 2 bases respectively, with 21 bases between them. CDR3 length: 15 amino acids. Per the germline V gene, CDR1 is MGHDK and CDR2 is SYGVNS. CDR3 amino acids: CALPPDSGSNYGYTF. The CDR3 DNA reads TGTGCCCTACCCCCAGACAGCGGATCCAACTATGGCTACACCTTC.

The CDR3, as DNA: TGCAGCGTTGGGGGCAGGGGCCGCTCCTACGAGCAGTACTTC. This codes for CSVGGRGRSYEQYF. The chain employs TRBV29-1 and TRBJ2-7, with D perhaps TRBD1 (6 bases). V was pared by 4 bases and J by 0 bases, with 13 bases between. The germline V gene encodes CDR1 SQVTM and CDR2 ANQGSEA. The CDR3 contains 14 residues.

The gene calls are TRBV5-1 and TRBJ1-2, with no clear D. Germline CDR1 SGHRS, CDR2 YFSETQ. V lost 0 bases and J 5 bases, leaving 8 bases between the germline ends. The CDR3 contains 13 residues. DNA of the CDR3: TGCGCCAGCAGCTTGGGGGATCAATATGGCTACACCTTC. Translation gives CASSLGDQYGYTF.

The chain joins TRBV4-1 to TRBJ1-1; D gene uncertain. The ends were cut back, 3 bases at V and 4 bases at J, with 9 bases in the middle. This CDR3 contains 13 residues. Germline V lookup: CDR1 MGHRA, CDR2 YSYEKL. This CDR3 reads CASSHARRTEAFF. As DNA, the CDR3 is TGCGCCAGCAGCCATGCTAGGCGCACTGAAGCTTTCTTT.

This chain joins TRBV5-6 and TRBJ2-3, with 9 bases that match TRBD1. V gave up 4 bases and J gave up 7 bases; unmatched junction bases: 10. The CDR3 extends over 15 amino acids. Germline CDR1 and CDR2: SGHDT and YYEEEE. This CDR3 is CASSLGDRERYTQYF. Written as DNA, the CDR3 is TGTGCCAGCAGCCTGGGGGACAGGGAGCGATATACGCAGTATTTT.

As concerns this clone: An end of the junction does not agree with germline; a read error may underlie this. The chain carries TRBV29-1 and TRBJ1-1, with D unclear. Germline lookup yields CDR1 SQVTM and CDR2 ANQGSEA. This CDR3 comprises 14 residues. The CDR3 DNA sequence: TGCAGCGTTGATTCCGGGCCCCTGAACGCTGAAGCTTTCTTT. Protein product: CSVDSGPLNAEAFF.

V is TRBV27 and J is TRBJ2-4; tentative D call: TRBD2 (7 bases). With 7 bases removed from V and 3 bases from J, the gap between germline ends came to 16 bases. This CDR3 contains 15 residues. The germline V gene has CDR1 MNHEY and CDR2 SMNVEV (reference sequence). CDR3 sequence reads: CASISGGAGKNIQYF. CDR3 in DNA: TGTGCCAGCATTTCGGGGGGCGCGGGCAAAAACATTCAGTACTTC.

V is TRBV30 and J is TRBJ1-2; D is unclear. Germline CDR1 GTSNPN, CDR2 SVGIG (reference sequence). Trimming pared 2 bases from V and 4 bases from J, leaving 14 bases between. This CDR3 is 14 amino acids long. The CDR3 sequence: CAWSLLRMGYGYTF. The CDR3 DNA is TGTGCCTGGAGTCTCCTACGTATGGGCTATGGCTACACCTTC.

V usage is TRBV9 and J usage is TRBJ2-2; no clear D. This CDR3 spans 11 amino acids. V was pared by 3 bases and J by 7 bases, with 4 bases between. CDR1 is SGDLS and CDR2 is YYNGEE in the germline V gene. CDR3 DNA: TGTGCCAGCAGCGGGGACGGGGAGCTGTTTTTT. Translation gives CASSGDGELFF. Looking up the rest from reference TRBV9 and TRBJ2-2 gives the full variable domain: DSGVTQTPKHLITATGQRVTLRCSPRSGDLSVYWYQQSLDQGLQFLIQYYNGEERAKGNILERFSAQQFPDLHSELNLSSLELGDSALYFCASSGDGELFFGEGSRLTVL.

J is TRBJ2-1 and V is TRBV4-2, with 7 bases matching TRBD2. V shed 3 bases, J shed 3 bases, and the junction held 11 bases outside the gene matches. This CDR3 comprises 17 residues. The germline V gene encodes CDR1 LGHNA and CDR2 YNFKEQ. The CDR3 DNA reads TGTGCCAGCAGCCAGCCCCCCGGGGCGGGGGACTACAATGAGCAGTTCTTC. Protein product: CASSQPPGAGDYNEQFF.

The chain carries TRBV30 and TRBJ1-2; no clear D gene. Deletions cut 3 bases from V and 6 bases from J, with 14 bases between. Germline CDR1 GTSNPN, CDR2 SVGIG (reference sequence). The CDR3 has 13 residues. The chain's CDR3 is CAWRVRYGDGYTF. In DNA form, the CDR3 reads TGTGCCTGGAGGGTGAGATATGGGGATGGCTACACCTTC.

The V and J genes are TRBV7-8 and TRBJ1-4; maybe TRBD1 (6 bases). Looked up from germline, CDR1 is SGHVS and CDR2 is FQNEAQ. CDR3 length: 16 amino acids. V was trimmed by 5 bases and J by 5 bases, leaving 18 bases between them. In DNA, the CDR3 is TGTGCCAGCAGCCCAATCACAGGGCGGACGAATGAAAAACTGTTTTTT. Residues: CASSPITGRTNEKLFF.

This clone was seen only a few times. The J gene is TRBJ1-1, the V gene TRBV18, with 8 nucleotides matching TRBD1. This CDR3 has 13 residues. V was pared by 3 bases and J by 3 bases, with 0 bases of the junction left unmatched. Germline CDR1 and CDR2: KGHSH and LQKENI. The CDR3 loop is CASSPDRDTEAFF. The CDR3 nucleotides are TGTGCCAGCTCACCGGACAGGGACACTGAAGCTTTCTTT.

This chain joins TRBV5-1 and TRBJ2-5; D perhaps matches TRBD2 (6 bases). Germline V gene data show CDR1 as SGHRS and CDR2 as YFSETQ. The V end lost 4 bases, the J end lost 4 bases, and 17 bases lay between the germline ends. The CDR3 consists of 15 residues. CDR3 sequence (DNA): TGCGCCAGCAGCGCGCCCGGGGGTTGGGGAGAGACCCAGTACTTC. It yields the protein CASSAPGGWGETQYF.

The V and J genes are TRBV7-2 and TRBJ1-6; 9 nucleotides match TRBD1. V dropped 4 bases and J dropped 8; count of bases not matched to a gene: 6. The CDR3 has 15 residues. The V gene's germline CDR1 is SGHTA and CDR2 FQGNSA. Here the CDR3 reads CASSSQGALDSPLHF. CDR3 sequence (DNA): TGTGCCAGCAGCTCACAGGGGGCATTGGATTCACCCCTCCACTTT. Full variable domain (remainder filled in from reference TRBV7-2 and TRBJ1-6): GAGVSQSPSNKVTEKGKDVELRCDPISGHTALYWYRQSLGQGLEFLIYFQGNSAPDKSGLPSDRFSAERTGGSVSTLTIQRTQQEDSAVYLCASSSQGALDSPLHFGNGTRLTVT.

The gene calls are TRBV6-5 and TRBJ2-5; D is perhaps TRBD1 or TRBD2 (6 bases each). With 7 bases removed from V and 4 bases from J, the gap between germline ends came to 10 bases. Germline V gene data show CDR1 as MNHEY and CDR2 as SVGAGI. This CDR3 has 12 residues. In DNA, the CDR3 is TGTGCCAGCATGGGGGGCCCAGAGACCCAGTACTTC. It is translated as CASMGGPETQYF.

The chain uses TRBV30 and TRBJ2-5, with D unclear. This CDR3 has 11 amino acids. V was clipped by 6 bases and J by 1 base, with 6 bases between them. Germline V gives CDR1 GTSNPN, CDR2 SVGIG (reference sequence). Here the CDR3 reads CACYVQETQYF. CDR3 in DNA: TGTGCCTGTTACGTCCAAGAGACCCAGTACTTC.

The chain couples TRBV7-9 to TRBJ1-4; possibly TRBD1 for D (6 bases). Trimming pared 5 bases from V and 3 bases from J, leaving 10 bases between. CDR3 length: 14 residues. Germline loops: CDR1 SEHNR, CDR2 FQNEAQ (reference sequence). CDR3: CASSPDRPNEKLFF. The CDR3 DNA reads as TGTGCCAGCAGCCCGGACAGACCTAATGAAAAACTGTTTTTT.